One sample yielded the 17 T cell receptor beta chains listed below, sequenced in a study of OX40 agonist ivuxolimab in advanced cancers. The method was immunoSEQ multiplex PCR; TCRdb's version includes in-frame clones alone and lacks a portion of them. Among 60,000 to 65,000 clones listed, 70% to 90% were seen once. Sequenced material: CD4+ or CD8+ T cells sorted from blood, taken in a trial of the OX40 agonist ivuxolimab. Receptors were obtained from an adult with an advanced solid tumor such as melanoma, head and neck, liver or kidney cancer.

The chain links TRBV4-3 to TRBJ1-5; D not certain. Trimming left V 0 bases short and J 2 bases short, with 2 bases between. Germline CDR1 is LGHNA and CDR2 is YSLEER. This CDR3 region has 13 residues. The CDR3 DNA reads TGCGCCAGCAGCCAAGATGGCAATCAGCCCCAGCATTTT. Amino acids: CASSQDGNQPQHF.

This chain links TRBV30 with TRBJ2-7; D possibly matches TRBD1 or TRBD2 (5 bases each). The V end was cut by 4 bases, the J end by 0 bases, with 13 bases between. The germline V gene encodes CDR1 GTSNPN and CDR2 SVGIG (reference sequence). This CDR3 is built from 14 residues. The CDR3 loop is CAWMTGTASYEQYF. CDR3 in DNA: TGTGCCTGGATGACCGGGACGGCCTCCTACGAGCAGTACTTC.

This chain joins TRBV1 and TRBJ1-3. TRBV1 is tagged as a pseudogene. This CDR3 region has 17 residues. The CDR3 loop is CTSSPAPLGASGNTIYF. The CDR3 DNA is TGCACCAGCAGCCCGGCCCCCCTAGGAGCCTCTGGAAACACCATATATTTT.

This clone showed up just a few times. V gene TRBV7-2 combines with J gene TRBJ2-1; 9 nucleotides agree with TRBD1. V gave up 2 bases and J gave up 5 bases; unmatched junction bases: 4. CDR3 size: 15 residues. CDR1 and CDR2 from the germline V gene are SGHTA and FQGNSA. CDR3 nucleotide sequence: TGTGCCAGCAGCTTAAGGGACAGGGCCCACAATGAGCAGTTCTTC. Residues: CASSLRDRAHNEQFF.

The chain combines TRBV7-2 with TRBJ2-5, with 10 nucleotides matching TRBD2. CDR1 is SGHTA, CDR2 FQGNSA, per germline. The CDR3 runs to 14 residues. V was pared by 1 base and J by 5 bases, with 1 base of the junction left unmatched. The CDR3 bases are TGTGCCAGCAGCTTAGATAGCGGGGGGGAGACCCAGTACTTC. Translating it yields CASSLDSGGETQYF. Full variable domain (missing parts from reference TRBV7-2 and TRBJ2-5): GAGVSQSPSNKVTEKGKDVELRCDPISGHTALYWYRQSLGQGLEFLIYFQGNSAPDKSGLPSDRFSAERTGGSVSTLTIQRTQQEDSAVYLCASSLDSGGETQYFGPGTRLLVL.

This clone occurred once. The genes are TRBV5-1 and TRBJ1-2, with D hard to call. CDR1 is SGHRS and CDR2 is YFSETQ in the germline V gene. V lost 2 bases to trimming and J lost 2 bases, with 10 bases between them. The CDR3 consists of 14 residues. CDR3 DNA sequence: TGCGCCAGCAGCTTCGGCGGTACAAACTATGGCTACACCTTC. Residues: CASSFGGTNYGYTF.

The rearrangement joins TRBV7-2 to TRBJ2-3, with TRBD2 matching 8 bases. Germline V gene lookup returns CDR1 SGHTA and CDR2 FQGNSA. V lost 4 bases to trimming and J lost 0 bases; unmatched junction nucleotides: 6. The CDR3 length is 16 residues. CDR3 DNA: TGTGCCAGCAGCTATGGGACTAGACCTAGCACAGATACGCAGTATTTT. Protein: CASSYGTRPSTDTQYF.

Only a few counts were recorded for this clone. This sequence joins TRBV5-6 and TRBJ2-5; 8 bases are shared with TRBD2. Looked up from germline, CDR1 is SGHDT and CDR2 is YYEEEE. Unmatched junction bases numbered 11, after V lost 5 bases and J lost 5 bases. CDR3 length equals 15 residues. The CDR3 here is CASRSERELRETQYF. The DNA of the CDR3 is TGTGCCAGCAGATCCGAGCGGGAGCTTCGGGAGACCCAGTACTTC.

This chain connects TRBV5-4 to TRBJ2-1; 9 bases align to TRBD2. The CDR3 loop spans 15 amino acids. Trimming at V came to 4 bases and at J to 10 bases, leaving 12 bases not matched to a gene. Germline V gives CDR1 SGHNT, CDR2 YYREEE (reference sequence). The CDR3 sequence: CASSEVAGAKSEQFF. The DNA of the CDR3 is TGTGCCAGCAGCGAAGTAGCGGGGGCCAAATCCGAGCAGTTCTTC.

V is TRBV7-2 and J is TRBJ2-7, with 12 bases aligning to TRBD2. V was pared by 6 bases and J by 7 bases, with 10 bases of the junction left unmatched. CDR1 is SGHTA, CDR2 FQGNSA, per germline. This CDR3 region has 15 residues. DNA for the CDR3: TGTGCCAGCAGTCCTCTAGCGGGGGGGCTTGGGGAGCAGTACTTC. As protein: CASSPLAGGLGEQYF.

The chain combines TRBV7-6 with TRBJ2-5; 8 nucleotides line up with TRBD2. Germline trimming cut 1 base from V and 1 base from J; bases unmatched to any gene: 8. The germline V gene has CDR1 SGHVS and CDR2 FNYEAQ. The CDR3 is made up of 17 amino acids. The CDR3 DNA sequence: TGTGCCAGCAGCTTAGGCACATTAGCGGGGAGCCAAGAGACCCAGTACTTC. Protein product: CASSLGTLAGSQETQYF.

The gene calls are TRBV10-3 and TRBJ2-5; 11 bases line up with TRBD2. CDR1 and CDR2 from the germline V gene are ENHRY and SYGVKD. The CDR3 is 17 amino acids. The J segment lost 5 bases and the V segment lost 4 bases, leaving 12 bases of the junction unmatched. The CDR3 nucleotides are TGTGCCATCAGTGCCAGACTAGCGGGGCCCAATGGGGAGACCCAGTACTTC. Translated, it gives CAISARLAGPNGETQYF.

The chain is built from TRBV2 and TRBJ2-3, with D tentatively TRBD1 or TRBD2 (5 bases each). V was pared by 4 bases and J by 5 bases, with 16 bases between. CDR1 is SNHLY and CDR2 is FYNNEI in the germline V gene. CDR3 size: 15 residues. The CDR3 DNA reads TGTGCCAGCAGTGTGGGTCGGATTGGGGGAGATACGCAGTATTTT. As protein: CASSVGRIGGDTQYF.

CDR3: CASTATGDYGYTF. The CDR3 region has the DNA TGTGCCAGTACCGCGACAGGGGACTATGGCTACACCTTC. The V gene is TRBV19, the J gene TRBJ1-2, with 8 bases that match TRBD1. This CDR3 is built from 13 residues. Germline lookup yields CDR1 LNHDA and CDR2 SQIVND (reference sequence). After removal of 7 bases from V and 3 bases from J, the junction contained 4 bases not matched to a gene. Together with reference TRBV19 and TRBJ1-2, the CDR3 gives the full variable domain: DGGITQSPKYLFRKEGQNVTLSCEQNLNHDAMYWYRQDPGQGLRLIYYSQIVNDFQKGDIAEGYSVSREKKESFPLTVTSAQKNPTAFYLCASTATGDYGYTFGSGTRLTVV.

This chain links TRBV6-5 with TRBJ1-4; 8 bases line up with TRBD1. Trimming took 5 bases from V and 6 from J; bases not matched to a gene: 5. Germline loops: CDR1 MNHEY, CDR2 SVGAGI. This CDR3 is 14 amino acids long. The CDR3 DNA reads TGTGCCAGCAGTCGGACAGGGAGGGATGAAAAACTGTTTTTT. Its translation is CASSRTGRDEKLFF.

The chain has TRBV7-8 and TRBJ1-1; D gene unclear. V lost 1 base to trimming and J lost 6 bases, with 18 bases between them. The CDR3 runs 16 residues. From germline, CDR1 is SGHVS and CDR2 FQNEAQ. CDR3 DNA sequence: TGTGCCAGCAGCTTAGAACGCGGCCCCATGAGAGCTGAAGCTTTCTTT. Residues: CASSLERGPMRAEAFF.

The chain combines TRBV11-2 with TRBJ1-2; the match to TRBD1 covers 7 bases. CDR3 size: 13 residues. CDR1 is SGHAT and CDR2 is FQNNGV in the germline V gene. The J segment lost 3 bases and the V segment lost 3 bases, leaving 1 base of the junction unmatched. The CDR3 sequence is CASSFGQDYGYTF. As DNA, the CDR3 is TGTGCCAGCAGCTTTGGACAGGACTATGGCTACACCTTC.